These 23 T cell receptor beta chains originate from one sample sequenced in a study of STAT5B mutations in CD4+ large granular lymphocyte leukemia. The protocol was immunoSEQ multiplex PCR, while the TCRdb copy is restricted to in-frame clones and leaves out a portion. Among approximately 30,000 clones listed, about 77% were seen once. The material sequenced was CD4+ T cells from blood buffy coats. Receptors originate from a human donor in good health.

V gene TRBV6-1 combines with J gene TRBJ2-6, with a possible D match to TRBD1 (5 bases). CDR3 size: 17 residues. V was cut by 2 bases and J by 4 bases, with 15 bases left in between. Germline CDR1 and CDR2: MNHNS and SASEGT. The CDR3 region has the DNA TGTGCCAGCAGTGAAAGTGGCTCCAGGGTCGGGGCCAACGTCCTGACTTTC. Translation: CASSESGSRVGANVLTF.

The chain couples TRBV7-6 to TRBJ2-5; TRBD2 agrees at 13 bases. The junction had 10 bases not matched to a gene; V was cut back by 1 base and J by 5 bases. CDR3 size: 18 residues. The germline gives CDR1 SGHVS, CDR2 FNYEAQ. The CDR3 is CASSLDTSLAGGQETQYF. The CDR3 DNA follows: TGTGCCAGCAGCTTAGACACCTCACTAGCGGGAGGGCAGGAGACCCAGTACTTC.

CDR3 coding DNA: TGCGCCAGCAGCCCCCAGGGGACGGCCACCGGGGAGCTGTTTTTT. The encoded protein is CASSPQGTATGELFF. V and J are TRBV5-1 and TRBJ2-2; a possible D gene is TRBD1 (6 bases). The CDR3 has 15 residues. From germline, CDR1 is SGHRS and CDR2 YFSETQ. V lost 4 bases to trimming and J lost 4 bases, with 14 bases between them.

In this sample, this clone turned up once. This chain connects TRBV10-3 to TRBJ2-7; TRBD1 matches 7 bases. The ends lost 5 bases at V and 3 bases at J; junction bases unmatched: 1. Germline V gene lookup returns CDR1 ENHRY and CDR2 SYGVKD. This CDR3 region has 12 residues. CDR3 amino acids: CAISPGGYEQYF. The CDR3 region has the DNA TGTGCCATCAGTCCAGGGGGCTACGAGCAGTACTTC.

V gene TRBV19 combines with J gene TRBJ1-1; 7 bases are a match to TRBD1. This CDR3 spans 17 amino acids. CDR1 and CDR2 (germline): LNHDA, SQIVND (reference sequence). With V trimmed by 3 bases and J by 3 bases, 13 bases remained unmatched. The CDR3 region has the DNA TGTGCCAGTAGTATCGGGACAGCCAGCCCCCTCCACACTGAAGCTTTCTTT. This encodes CASSIGTASPLHTEAFF.

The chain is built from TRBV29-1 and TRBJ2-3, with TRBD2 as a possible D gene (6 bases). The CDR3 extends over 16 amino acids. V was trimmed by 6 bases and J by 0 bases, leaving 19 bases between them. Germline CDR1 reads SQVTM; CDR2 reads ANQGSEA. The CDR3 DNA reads TGCAGCGTCGATAGTAGAACTAGCCGTAGCACAGATACGCAGTATTTT. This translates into CSVDSRTSRSTDTQYF.

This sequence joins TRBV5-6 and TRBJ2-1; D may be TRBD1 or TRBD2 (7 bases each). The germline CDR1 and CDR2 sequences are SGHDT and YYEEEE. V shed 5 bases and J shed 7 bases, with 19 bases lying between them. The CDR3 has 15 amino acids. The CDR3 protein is CASSSRGGARNEQFF. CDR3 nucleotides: TGTGCCAGCAGTTCCAGGGGGGGCGCGAGGAATGAGCAGTTCTTC.

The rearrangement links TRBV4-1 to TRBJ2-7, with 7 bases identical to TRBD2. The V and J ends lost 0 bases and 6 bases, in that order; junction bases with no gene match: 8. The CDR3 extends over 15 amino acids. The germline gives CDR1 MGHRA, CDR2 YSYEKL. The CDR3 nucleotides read TGCGCCAGCAGCCAAGACAGCGGGATCCCCCTCGAGCAGTACTTC. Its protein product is CASSQDSGIPLEQYF.

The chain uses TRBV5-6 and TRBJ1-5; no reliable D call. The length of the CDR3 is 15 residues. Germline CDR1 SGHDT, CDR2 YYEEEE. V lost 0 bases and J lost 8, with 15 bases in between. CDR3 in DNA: TGTGCCAGCAGCTTGGCGGCAGATCGGCTGGAGCCCCAGCATTTT. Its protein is CASSLAADRLEPQHF.

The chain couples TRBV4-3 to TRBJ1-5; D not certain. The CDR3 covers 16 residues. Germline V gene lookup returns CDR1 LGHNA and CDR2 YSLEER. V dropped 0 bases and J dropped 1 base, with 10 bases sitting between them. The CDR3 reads CASSQEPGVSNQPQHF. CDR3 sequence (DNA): TGCGCCAGCAGCCAAGAACCCGGGGTCAGCAATCAGCCCCAGCATTTT.

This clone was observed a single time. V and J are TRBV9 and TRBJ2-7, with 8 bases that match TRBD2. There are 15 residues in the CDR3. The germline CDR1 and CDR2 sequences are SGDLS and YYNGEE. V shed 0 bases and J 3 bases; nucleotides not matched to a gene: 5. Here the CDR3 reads CASSVGGSGNYEQYF. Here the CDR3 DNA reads TGTGCCAGCAGCGTAGGCGGTAGCGGGAACTACGAGCAGTACTTC.

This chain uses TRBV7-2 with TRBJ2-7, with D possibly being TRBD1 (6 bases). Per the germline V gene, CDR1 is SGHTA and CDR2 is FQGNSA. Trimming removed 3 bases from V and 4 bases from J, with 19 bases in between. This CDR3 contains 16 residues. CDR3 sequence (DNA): TGTGCCAGCAGCTTTAAAGGGGGTTTTAATTTTTACGAGCAGTACTTC. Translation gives CASSFKGGFNFYEQYF.

CDR3 protein: CASTSSGGIQETQYF. As DNA, the CDR3 is TGTGCCAGCACTTCTTCTGGGGGAATCCAAGAGACCCAGTACTTC. The chain has TRBV9 and TRBJ2-5; D is perhaps TRBD1 or TRBD2 (5 bases each). V was clipped by 6 bases and J by 1 base, with 16 bases between them. In germline, CDR1 is SGDLS, CDR2 YYNGEE. The CDR3 totals 15 residues.

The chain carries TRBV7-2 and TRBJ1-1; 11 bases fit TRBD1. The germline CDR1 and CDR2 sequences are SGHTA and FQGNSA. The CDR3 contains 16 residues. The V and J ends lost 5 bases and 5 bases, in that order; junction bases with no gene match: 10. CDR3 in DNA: TGTGCCAGCAGCCTAGTCACCGGGACAGGGGGGACTGAAGCTTTCTTT. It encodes CASSLVTGTGGTEAFF.

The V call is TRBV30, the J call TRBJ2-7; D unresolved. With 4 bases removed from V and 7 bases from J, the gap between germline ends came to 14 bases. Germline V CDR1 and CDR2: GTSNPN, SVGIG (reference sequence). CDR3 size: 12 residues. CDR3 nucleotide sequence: TGTGCCTGGACCAACAACGGAGTGGAGCAGTACTTC. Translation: CAWTNNGVEQYF.

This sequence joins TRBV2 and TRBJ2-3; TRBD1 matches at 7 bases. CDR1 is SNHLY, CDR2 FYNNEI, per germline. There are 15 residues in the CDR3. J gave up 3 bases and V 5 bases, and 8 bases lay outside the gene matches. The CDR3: CASSRQGEGTDTQYF. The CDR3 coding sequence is TGTGCCAGCAGTAGACAGGGTGAGGGAACAGATACGCAGTATTTT.

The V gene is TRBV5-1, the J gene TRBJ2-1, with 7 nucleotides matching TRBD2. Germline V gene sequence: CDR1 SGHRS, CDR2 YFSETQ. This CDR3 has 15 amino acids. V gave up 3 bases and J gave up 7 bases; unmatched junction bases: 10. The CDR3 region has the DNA TGCGCCAGCAGCTCCGTAGCGGGTGCCTTTAATGAGCAGTTCTTC. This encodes CASSSVAGAFNEQFF. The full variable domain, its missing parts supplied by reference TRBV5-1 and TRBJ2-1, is KAGVTQTPRYLIKTRGQQVTLSCSPISGHRSVSWYQQTPGQGLQFLFEYFSETQRNKGNFPGRFSGRQFSNSRSEMNVSTLELGDSALYLCASSSVAGAFNEQFFGPGTRLTVL.

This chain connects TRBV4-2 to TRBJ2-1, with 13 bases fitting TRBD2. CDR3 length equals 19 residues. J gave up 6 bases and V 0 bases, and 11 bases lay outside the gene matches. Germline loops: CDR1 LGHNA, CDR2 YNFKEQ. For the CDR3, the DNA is TGTGCCAGCAGCCAAGATCCTATCTCCGGGACTAGCGGGACCAATGAGCAGTTCTTC. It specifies CASSQDPISGTSGTNEQFF.

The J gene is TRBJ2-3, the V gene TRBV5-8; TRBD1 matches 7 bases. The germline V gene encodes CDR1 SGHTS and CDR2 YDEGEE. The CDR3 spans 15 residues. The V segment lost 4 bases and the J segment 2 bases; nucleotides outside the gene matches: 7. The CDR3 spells CASSPGGRDTDTQYF. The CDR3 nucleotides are TGTGCCAGCAGCCCAGGGGGTAGGGACACAGATACGCAGTATTTT.

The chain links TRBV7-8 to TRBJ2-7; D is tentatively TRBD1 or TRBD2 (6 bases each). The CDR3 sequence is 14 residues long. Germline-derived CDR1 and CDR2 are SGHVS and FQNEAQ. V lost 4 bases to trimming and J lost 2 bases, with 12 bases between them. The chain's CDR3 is CASSWVEGAYEQYF. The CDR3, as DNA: TGTGCCAGCAGCTGGGTGGAGGGGGCCTACGAGCAGTACTTC. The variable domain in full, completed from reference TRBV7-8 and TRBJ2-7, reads GAGVSQSPRYKVAKRGQDVALRCDPISGHVSLFWYQQALGQGPEFLTYFQNEAQLDKSGLPSDRFFAERPEGSVSTLKIQRTQQEDSAVYLCASSWVEGAYEQYFGPGTRLTVT.

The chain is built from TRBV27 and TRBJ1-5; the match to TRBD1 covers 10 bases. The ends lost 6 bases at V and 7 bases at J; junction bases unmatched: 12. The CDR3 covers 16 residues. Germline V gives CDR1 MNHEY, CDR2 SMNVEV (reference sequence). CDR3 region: CASSPGRQGARQPQHF. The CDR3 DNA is TGTGCCAGCAGCCCTGGACGACAGGGGGCGCGACAGCCCCAGCATTTT.

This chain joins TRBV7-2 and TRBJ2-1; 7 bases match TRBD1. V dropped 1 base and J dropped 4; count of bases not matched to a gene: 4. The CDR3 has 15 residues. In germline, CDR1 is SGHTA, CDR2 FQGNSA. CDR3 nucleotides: TGTGCCAGCAGCTTAGGCCCGGGACAGTACAATGAGCAGTTCTTC. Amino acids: CASSLGPGQYNEQFF.

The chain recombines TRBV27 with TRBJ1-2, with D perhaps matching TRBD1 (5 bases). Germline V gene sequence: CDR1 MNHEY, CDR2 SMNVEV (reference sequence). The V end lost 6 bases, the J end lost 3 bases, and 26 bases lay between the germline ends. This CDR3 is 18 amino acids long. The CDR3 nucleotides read TGTGCCAGCAGCCGGAGGGGAGGGTATGGTTATCTAGACTATGGCTACACCTTC. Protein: CASSRRGGYGYLDYGYTF.